This T cell receptor (beta chain) derives from a study of blood T cell repertoires in COVID-19. Study as a whole: The United States, Italy and Spain supplied acute and convalescent COVID-19 samples. PBMCs, B-cell-depleted T cells, or T cells provided the cDNA or gDNA that made up the material.

As handled by the study authors: Quantification of nucleated cells was approximated via reference gene primer amplification. The assay was immunoSEQ multiplex PCR, and TCRdb's table has in-frame clones only and misses some. The DNA gave D and trimming, while V, J and clone size come from that table. Of about 260,000 clones listed, 86% are singletons. Germline CDR1 reads MNHNS; CDR2 reads SASEGT. J was trimmed by 1 base and V by 3 bases; bases with no gene match: 5. This CDR3 region has 15 residues. The sequence came from a man in his forties or fifties who had recovered from COVID-19. The chain carries TRBV6-1 and TRBJ1-2, with 7 positions matching TRBD1. Sequenced input: peripheral blood. The CDR3 DNA follows: TGTGCCAGCAGTGAGGCAGGGGGAGGTAACTATGGCTACACCTTC. Translating it yields CASSEAGGGNYGYTF.